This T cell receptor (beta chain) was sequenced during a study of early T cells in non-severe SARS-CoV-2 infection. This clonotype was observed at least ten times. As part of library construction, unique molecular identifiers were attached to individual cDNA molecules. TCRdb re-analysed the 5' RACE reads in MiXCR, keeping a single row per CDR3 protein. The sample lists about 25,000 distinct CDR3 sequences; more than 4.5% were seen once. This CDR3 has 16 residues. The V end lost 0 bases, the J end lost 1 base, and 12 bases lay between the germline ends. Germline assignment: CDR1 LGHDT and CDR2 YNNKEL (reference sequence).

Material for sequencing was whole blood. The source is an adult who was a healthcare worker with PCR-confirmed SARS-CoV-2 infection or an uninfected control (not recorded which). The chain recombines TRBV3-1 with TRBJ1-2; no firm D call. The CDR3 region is CASSQDWAQDNYGYTF. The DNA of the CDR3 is TGTGCCAGCAGCCAAGATTGGGCCCAAGATAACTATGGCTACACCTTC.